This note documents a single T cell receptor beta chain sequence. As yet, its antigen is unknown. This sample is drawn from a study of monozygotic twins with inflammatory bowel disease. Overall study findings and caveats: Patient repertoires may have gained variability from differing immunosuppressive treatments. IBD patients showed reduced TCRbeta diversity (inverse Simpson) versus healthy co-twins. Cells of different T cell subtypes could not be told apart.

Per-sample cDNA came from eight separate reactions. TCRdb reprocessed the 5' RACE reads and stores each CDR3 protein as one record, lacking DNA. This sample's clone table lists about 440,000 distinct CDR3 sequences. This CDR3 is built from 11 residues. Germline CDR1 and CDR2: DFQATT and SNEGSKA (reference sequence). The chain has TRBV20-1 and TRBJ1-2. Input material: blood. The source of this sequence is a human donor with ulcerative colitis or Crohn's disease, or a healthy co-twin of an affected twin (not recorded which). The CDR3: CSAGTNYGYTF.